This T cell receptor beta chain originates from a study of CD8 T cells in ankylosing spondylitis. Generation of TCR beta libraries employed quantitative 5'-RACE incorporating molecular barcodes. TCRdb used MiXCR to reprocess the 5' RACE reads, holding one entry per CDR3 protein. The table includes about 230,000 distinct CDR3 sequences, 7% to 10% detected once. In its sample, this clonotype was seen many times. Antigen: not known. General study findings and limits: Earlier authors reported some of these motif variants in reactive arthritis synovial fluid and blood. A motif of fewer than ten highly homologous TCR beta variants was seen as apparently characteristic of ankylosing spondylitis blood. Significant enrichment of disease-linked clones was reportedly seen in matched ankylosing spondylitis synovial fluid.

Material for sequencing was blood, either unsorted or a sorted T cell fraction (not recorded which). The TCR was taken from a female donor with ankylosing spondylitis or in good health (not recorded which).

The CDR3 DNA reads TGTGCCAGCTCGGGGAGGGAGGGTGTCCAAGAGACCCAGTACTTC. Its protein is CASSGREGVQETQYF. V is TRBV6-1 and J is TRBJ2-5, with 7 bases aligning to TRBD2. V lost 8 bases and J lost 1; bases outside the gene matches: 10. From germline, CDR1 is MNHNS and CDR2 SASEGT. The CDR3 covers 15 residues.